Reported below is one T cell receptor beta chain. Repertoires were generated with immunoSEQ multiplex PCR, while TCRdb's copy carries only in-frame clones and drops some. Among 600,000 to 900,000 clones listed, approximately 83% were seen once. These data originate in a study of shared T cell receptors in the human thymus. These data were also reused for a study on human thymus T cells. That paper notes: Resections were taken during corrective heart surgery, and the thymus tissue came from these.

Sequences were obtained from thymocytes. This receptor was identified in a girl less than two years old with a congenital heart defect.

The CDR3 region is CASSGDTYEQYF. The CDR3 bases are TGCGCCAGCAGTGGGGACACCTACGAGCAGTACTTC. V usage is TRBV10-1 and J usage is TRBJ2-7; possibly TRBD1 for D (6 bases). The germline gives CDR1 WNHNN, CDR2 SYGVQD (reference sequence). V was cut by 4 bases and J by 2 bases, with 6 bases left in between. There are 12 residues in the CDR3.